This T cell receptor (beta chain) was obtained from a study of blood T cell repertoires in COVID-19. Study information: Spain, Italy and the United States supplied samples that represented acute and convalescent COVID-19.

The data were produced by immunoSEQ multiplex PCR, yet TCRdb's version contains in-frame clones alone and is incomplete. The sample consists of about 400,000 clones, more than 70% of them appearing once. This CDR3 region has 17 residues. Germline values: CDR1 LNHDA, CDR2 SQIVND (reference sequence). Trimming stripped 0 bases from V and 3 bases from J, with 17 bases between. At least ten counts were recorded for this clone. Sequenced input: peripheral blood. The receptor's source is a man aged 40-49 years with acute or convalescent COVID-19. The J gene is TRBJ1-2, the V gene TRBV19, with a possible D match to TRBD1 (6 bases). This chain's CDR3 is CASSIEGARQADYGYTF. The CDR3 DNA is TGTGCCAGTAGTATAGAAGGCGCCAGACAGGCAGACTATGGCTACACCTTC.